This TCR beta chain was identified in a study of CD8+CD57+ T cells in acquired aplastic anemia (dated by TCRdb to the late 2010s). Turning to the overall study: DNA extracted from sorted CD4+ and CD8+ cells had a mean of approximately 3 ug, with a range of about 0.19 to 27.4 ug. CD8+CD57+ expansion was defined as frequency above the mean frequency observed in healthy subjects.

Points the paper makes about the study in general: Roughly 29 CD8+ CDR3 sequences were found in both patients and controls but appeared to be highly expressed in patients and within the immunodominant clones of the patients. Patients and healthy controls showed no significant difference in CD8+ Simpson's diversity (P=0.060).

Per the germline V gene, SGHRS is the CDR1 and YFSETQ is the CDR2. The V end loses 0 bases and the J end loses 1 base, and a stretch of 8 bases separates them. The cysteine opens and the phenylalanine closes a CDR3 of 14 amino acids. CDR3 DNA is the only sequence kept; it has 42 bases, read in frame from the first base. Flow cytometry had shown CD8+CD57+ cell expansion in the patients selected for sequencing. All patients had severe acquired aplastic anemia diagnosed by International Study of Aplastic Anemia and Agranulocytosis and Camitta criteria. No therapy had been received by the patients at the time of blood sampling. In this study, sorted CD4+ and CD8+ T cells from the blood of healthy subjects and of severe aplastic anemia patients had their TCR repertoires deep-sequenced. Patients were enrolled in the USA under clinicaltrials.gov protocols 00001620, 01623167, 00001397, 00071045, 00081523 and 00961064. Ficoll-Paque density gradient centrifugation was used to isolate peripheral blood mononuclear cells. Before DNA was extracted, CD4+ and CD8+ T cells were sorted using either FACS or magnetic beads.

This clonotype was seen ten or more times. Its antigen is still unknown. Base qualities are not at hand, and no much larger clone is one base apart. Genomic DNA served as template for TCR beta VDJ combination and CDR3 sequence profiling. An Illumina HiSeq 2000 was used for TCR repertoire sequencing. The source study handled its data this way. Repertoire assessment relied on Simpson's diversity index, CDR3 size and DJ length profiles, and TRBV/TRBJ rearrangement plots. Whichever DNA sequence was most abundant in the deep sequencing data was defined as the immunodominant clone. CDR3 amino acid sequences were checked for sharing between subjects and were compared against published repertoires and the VDJdb database. TCRdb reanalyzed the raw reads on its own, using fastp at Q25 for trimming and MiXCR for clone calling, and kept in-frame beta chains. Each record represents a unique CDR3 protein, reported with the most common genes and DNA among its rows. For this entry, the V and J calls and clone size follow TCRdb and not the study's own pipeline. This sample is represented by 200,000 to 250,000 distinct CDR3 sequences; roughly 50% of them were singletons. 15% to 20% of the sample is in the top ten clones.

Input material: sorted CD4+, CD8+, or CD8+CD57+ T cells (not recorded which) from PBMCs. This TCR was sampled from a human donor with aplastic anemia. Recombination connected TRBV5-1 to TRBJ2-7; the D gene is possibly TRBD1 or TRBD2, with 5 bases matching each. The CDR3 protein is CASSLGDGSYEQYF. In nucleotides, the sequence is TGCGCCAGCAGCTTGGGGGACGGATCCTACGAGCAGTACTTC.